This entry is about one T cell receptor beta chain. This entry belongs to a study of blood T cell repertoires in COVID-19. About the study: In each case, the material was cDNA or gDNA derived from T cells, B-cell-depleted T cells, or PBMCs.

Per the original data handling: For nucleated cells, counts were estimated from reference gene primer amplification. Here immunoSEQ multiplex PCR was the method, and the copy in TCRdb shows in-frame clones only, minus some. V and J calls plus clone size are reproduced from that table; the DNA served to infer D and trimming. In the table there are about 430,000 clones, around 91% of which are singletons. Germline V gives CDR1 SNHLY, CDR2 FYNNEI. Trimming took 4 bases from V and 8 from J, leaving 8 bases between them. This CDR3 comprises 12 residues. Clinical history reported by participants formed the basis on which cohorts were assigned. Recovered status in Cohort 3 required two negative PCRs, clearance, or symptom resolution.

This clonotype was sampled from a man between 25 and 39 years old who had recovered from COVID-19. Sequencing was done on a sample of PBMCs or T cells enriched from blood (not recorded which). The genes are TRBV2 and TRBJ1-4; no clear D gene. Here the CDR3 DNA reads TGTGCCAGCAGTGTCGGGATGGAAAAACTGTTTTTT. This encodes CASSVGMEKLFF.